The source of this TCR beta chain is a study of blood T cell dynamics during melanoma immunotherapy. Study-level information: First-line therapy was either pembrolizumab or nivolumab with ipilimumab for metastatic melanoma.

Trimming pared 6 bases from V and 5 bases from J, leaving 7 bases between. The CDR3 is 11 amino acids. The germline gives CDR1 MNHEY, CDR2 SMNVEV (reference sequence). Specified time point: week 3, after first cycle of checkpoint inhibitor. The table lists this clone with a count of one. The protocol was immunoSEQ multiplex PCR, while the TCRdb copy is restricted to in-frame clones and leaves out a portion. The sample contains fewer than 7,500 clones, around 81% of which appear only once. Source: blood, taken from a patient treated with checkpoint blockade. The receptor was derived from a human donor with melanoma. The gene calls are TRBV27 and TRBJ1-1, with a weak D call TRBD1 (5 bases). The CDR3 region is CASRGRTEAFF. In DNA form, the CDR3 reads TGTGCCAGCAGGGGGCGTACTGAAGCTTTCTTT.